This TCR beta chain was identified in a study of T cell responses to AZD1222 COVID-19 vaccine. To note about this clone: What it binds is unknown.

General study results and limits: Within unmutated variant regions lay the reported targets of nearly half of spike-specific TCRs.

V lost 4 bases and J 6 bases, leaving 13 bases between the germline ends. There are 13 residues in the CDR3. Germline-derived CDR1 and CDR2 are MNHNY and SVGAGI (reference sequence). This table comes from immunoSEQ multiplex PCR, and its TCRdb copy is limited to in-frame clones, with some not included. The sample lists under 140,000 clones, over 85% occurring once. The chain employs TRBV6-6 and TRBJ2-7; D is unresolved. This TCR was recovered from an adult who received the AZD1222 COVID-19 vaccine. The starting material was peripheral blood, obtained 28 days after the second AZD1222 dose. The CDR3 bases are TGTGCCAGCAGTTCACCGCAGTGGGGCGAGCAGTACTTC. As protein: CASSSPQWGEQYF.